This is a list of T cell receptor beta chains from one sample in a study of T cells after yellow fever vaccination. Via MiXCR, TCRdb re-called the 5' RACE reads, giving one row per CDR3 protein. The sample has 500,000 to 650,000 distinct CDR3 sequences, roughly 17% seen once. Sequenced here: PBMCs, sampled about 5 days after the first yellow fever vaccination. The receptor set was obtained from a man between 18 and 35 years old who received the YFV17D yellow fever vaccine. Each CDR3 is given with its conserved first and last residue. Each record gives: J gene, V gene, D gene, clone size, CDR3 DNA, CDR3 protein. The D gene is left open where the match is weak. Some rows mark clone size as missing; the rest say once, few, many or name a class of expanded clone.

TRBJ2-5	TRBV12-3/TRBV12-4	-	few	TGTGCCAGCAGTTTAGGGCGGATCCAAGAGACCCAGTACTTC	CASSLGRIQETQYF
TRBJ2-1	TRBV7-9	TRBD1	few	TGTGCCAGCAGCCCCACAGCCGGGACAGGGACCGAGAATGAGCAGTTCTTC	CASSPTAGTGTENEQFF
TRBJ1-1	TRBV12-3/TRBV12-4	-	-	TGTGCCAGCAGTTTAAGGCTCCCTGAAGCTTTCTTT	CASSLRLPEAFF
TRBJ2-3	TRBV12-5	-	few	TGTGCTAGTGAGTTAGCCGGGACAGATACGCAGTATTTT	CASELAGTDTQYF
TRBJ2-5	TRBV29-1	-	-	TGCAGCGTTGACGACGGATTAGAGACCCAGTACTTC	CSVDDGLETQYF
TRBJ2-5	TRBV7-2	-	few	TGTGCCAGCAGCTTAGCTCCAAACACGGAGACCCAGTACTTC	CASSLAPNTETQYF
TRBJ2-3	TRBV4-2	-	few	TGTGCCAGCAGCCAAGAGGGGCAGGTTGGAGATACGCAGTATTTT	CASSQEGQVGDTQYF
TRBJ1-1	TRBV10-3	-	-	TGTGCCATCAGTGAAGGCTGGCGGAACACTGAAGCTTTCTTT	CAISEGWRNTEAFF
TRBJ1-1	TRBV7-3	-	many	TGCGCCAGCAGCCTCCGGGTAGACACTGAAGCTTTCTTT	CASSLRVDTEAFF
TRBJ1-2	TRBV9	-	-	TGTGCCAGCAGCGTAACGAGCTATGGCTACACCTTC	CASSVTSYGYTF
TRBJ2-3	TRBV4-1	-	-	TGCGCCAGCAGCCAAGAGCGACCGGGACTGAGCACAGATACGCAGTATTTT	CASSQERPGLSTDTQYF
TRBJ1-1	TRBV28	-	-	TGTGCCAGCAGCCCTCCTGGGTACACTGAAGCTTTCTTT	CASSPPGYTEAFF
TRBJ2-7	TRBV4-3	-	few	TGCGCCAGCAGCCACTCACAGGGAACCTACGAGCAGTACTTC	CASSHSQGTYEQYF
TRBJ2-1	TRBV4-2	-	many	TGTGCCAGCAGCCAAGATGGGACCAGCTCCTACAATGAGCAGTTCTTC	CASSQDGTSSYNEQFF
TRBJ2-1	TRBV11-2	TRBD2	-	TGTGCCAGCAGCTTATGGAGTAGCGGGGCTCCGAGCTCCTACAATGAGCAGTTCTTC	CASSLWSSGAPSSYNEQFF
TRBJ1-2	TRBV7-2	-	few	TGTGCCAGCAGCTTACAGGAGGGGGACTATGGCTACACCTTC	CASSLQEGDYGYTF
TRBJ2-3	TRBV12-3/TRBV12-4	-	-	TGTGCCAGCAGACAGGGGGGTAGCGGGGGCCCCGGCGCGCAGTATTTT	CASRQGGSGGPGAQYF
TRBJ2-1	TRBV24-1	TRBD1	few	TGTGCCACCAGTGATTTAGGGACAGGGGTTGATGAGCAGTTCTTC	CATSDLGTGVDEQFF
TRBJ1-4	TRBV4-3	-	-	TGCGCCAGCAGCCAAGGACCAGGGAGGTATACTAATGAAAAACTGTTTTTT	CASSQGPGRYTNEKLFF
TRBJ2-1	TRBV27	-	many	TGTGCCAGCAGTTTATTTGGGCTACAAGGGAATGAGCAGTTCTTC	CASSLFGLQGNEQFF
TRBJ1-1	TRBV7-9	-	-	TGTGCCAGCAGCTTGGCATCCAGTGAAGCTTTCTTT	CASSLASSEAFF
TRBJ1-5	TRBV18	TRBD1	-	TGTGCCAGCTCACCAAAGACAGGGATTGATCAGCCCCAGCATTTT	CASSPKTGIDQPQHF
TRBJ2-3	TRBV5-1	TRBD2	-	TGCGCCAGCAGCTTAAGACTAGCAGAAGATACGCAGTATTTT	CASSLRLAEDTQYF
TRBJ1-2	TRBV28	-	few	TGTGCCAGCAGCCGACAGGCCCGATATGGCTACACCTTC	CASSRQARYGYTF
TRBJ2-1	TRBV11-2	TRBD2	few	TGTGCCAGCAGCTTAGTCGCGGGGGGGTTCCATGAGCAGTTCTTC	CASSLVAGGFHEQFF
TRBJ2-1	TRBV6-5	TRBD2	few	TGTGCCAGCAGTTGGAGTAGCGGGGGCCCAGTGAATGAGCAGTTCTTC	CASSWSSGGPVNEQFF
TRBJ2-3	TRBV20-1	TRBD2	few	TGCAGTGCAGCCCCTAGCGGGGTGGGGGAGTATTTT	CSAAPSGVGEYF
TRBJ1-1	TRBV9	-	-	TGTGCCAGCAGCGTAGGGGGCGCGAACACTGAAGCTTTCTTT	CASSVGGANTEAFF
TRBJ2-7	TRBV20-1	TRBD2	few	TGCAGTGCGGAATCCGGGACTAGCGGGGGCACTTTCGAGCAGTACTTC	CSAESGTSGGTFEQYF
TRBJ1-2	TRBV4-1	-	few	TGCGCCAGCAGCCAAGATACAGGGCAAGGCTACACCTTC	CASSQDTGQGYTF
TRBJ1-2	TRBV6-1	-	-	TGTGCCAGCAGCCTCCGGAGGGGGGGTGGCTACACCTTC	CASSLRRGGGYTF
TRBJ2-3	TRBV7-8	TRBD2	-	TGTGCCAGCAGCCTAAAGCGGGGGGGCCAGTTAGATACGCAGTATTTT	CASSLKRGGQLDTQYF
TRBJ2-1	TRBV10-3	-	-	TGTGCCATCGCCCTAACTAGTGAGCAGTTCTTC	CAIALTSEQFF
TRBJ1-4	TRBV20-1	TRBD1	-	TGCAGTGCTTTCCGGGACAGGGGGGAAAAACTGTTTTTT	CSAFRDRGEKLFF
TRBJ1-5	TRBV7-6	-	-	TGTGCCAGCAGCTTAGGAGGGACAAGCAGCAATCAGCCCCAGCATTTT	CASSLGGTSSNQPQHF
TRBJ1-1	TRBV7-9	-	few	TGTGCCAGCAGCCACATATACACTGAAGCTTTCTTT	CASSHIYTEAFF
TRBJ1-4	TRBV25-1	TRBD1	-	TGTGCCAGCAGTAAACGGACAGGGGGCACAACTAATGAAAAACTGTTTTTT	CASSKRTGGTTNEKLFF
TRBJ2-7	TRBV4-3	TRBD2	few	TGCGCCAGCAGCCAAGCCCCGGGGGGCTCCTACGAGCAGTACTTC	CASSQAPGGSYEQYF
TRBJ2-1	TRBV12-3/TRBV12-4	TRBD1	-	TGTGCCAGCAGTCTCGGACAGGCTTTCTACAATGAGCAGTTCTTC	CASSLGQAFYNEQFF
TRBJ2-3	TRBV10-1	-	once	TGCGCCAGCAGTGGACCTCCGGGGTGGGACACAGATACGCAGTATTTT	CASSGPPGWDTDTQYF
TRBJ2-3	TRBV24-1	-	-	TGTGCCACCAGTGACCCCCGTTCCGCAGATACGCAGTATTTT	CATSDPRSADTQYF
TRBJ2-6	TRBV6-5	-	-	TGTGCCAGCAGTTACGCACGGACTGGGGCCAACGTCCTGACTTTC	CASSYARTGANVLTF
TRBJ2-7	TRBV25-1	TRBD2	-	TGTGCCAGCAGTGGGGGACTAGCGGGGGCCAGCTCCTACGAGCAGTACTTC	CASSGGLAGASSYEQYF
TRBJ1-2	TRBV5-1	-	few	TGCGCCAGCAGCGCCCAACAGGGTGTCGACTATGGCTACACCTTC	CASSAQQGVDYGYTF
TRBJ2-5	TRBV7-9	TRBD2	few	TGTGCCAGCAGCAGTAGCGGGGGGGCCGGCGGGGAGACCCAGTACTTC	CASSSSGGAGGETQYF
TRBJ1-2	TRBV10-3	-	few	TGTGCCATCAGTGGAGGGGCCGGGGGGCTCGGGCATGGCTACACCTTC	CAISGGAGGLGHGYTF
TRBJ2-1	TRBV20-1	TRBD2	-	TGCAGTGCTAGAACTAGCGGGGGGGCCCTCTCGGGTGAGCAGTTCTTC	CSARTSGGALSGEQFF
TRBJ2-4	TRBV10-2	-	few	TGCGCCACTCGACATTTAAACATTCAGTACTTC	CATRHLNIQYF
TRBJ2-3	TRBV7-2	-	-	TGTGCCAGCAGCTTATTTGGGGGATTCACAGATACGCAGTATTTT	CASSLFGGFTDTQYF
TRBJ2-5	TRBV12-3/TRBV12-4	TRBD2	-	TGTGCCAGCAGTTTAGGATCCGTAGGACTAGCGGGGGAAGAGACCCAGTACTTC	CASSLGSVGLAGEETQYF
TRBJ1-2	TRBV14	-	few	TGTGCCAGCAGCCAACGGGTTGCGGGTGGGCACTATGGCTACACCTTC	CASSQRVAGGHYGYTF
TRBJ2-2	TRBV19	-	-	TGTGCCGTACGGATCGGGACATGGAGGACCGGGGAGCTGTTTTTT	CAVRIGTWRTGELFF
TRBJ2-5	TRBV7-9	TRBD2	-	TGTGCCAGCAGCTCTGATGTATTAGCGGGGGAGACCCAGTACTTC	CASSSDVLAGETQYF